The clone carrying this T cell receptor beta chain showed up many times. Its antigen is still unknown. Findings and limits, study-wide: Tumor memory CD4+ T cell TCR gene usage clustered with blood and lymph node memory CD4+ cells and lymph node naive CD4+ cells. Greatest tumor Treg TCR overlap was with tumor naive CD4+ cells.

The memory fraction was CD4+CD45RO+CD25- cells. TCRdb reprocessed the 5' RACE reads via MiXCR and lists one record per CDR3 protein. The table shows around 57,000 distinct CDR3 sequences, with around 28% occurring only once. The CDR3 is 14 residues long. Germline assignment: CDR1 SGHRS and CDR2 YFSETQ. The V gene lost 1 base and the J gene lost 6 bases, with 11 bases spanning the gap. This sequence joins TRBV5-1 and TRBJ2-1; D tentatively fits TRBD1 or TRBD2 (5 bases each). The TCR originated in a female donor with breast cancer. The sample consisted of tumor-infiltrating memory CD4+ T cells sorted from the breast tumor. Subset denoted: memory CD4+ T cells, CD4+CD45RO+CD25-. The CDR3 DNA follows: TGCGCCAGCAGCTTGACACTAGGGACCAATGAGCAGTTCTTC. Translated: CASSLTLGTNEQFF.